This T cell receptor (beta chain) was retrieved from a study of control samples from healthy donors and cancer patients. The germline V and J ends were trimmed by 0 bases and 8 bases, with 19 bases remaining between them. This CDR3 has 16 residues. Germline CDR1 and CDR2: LGHNA and YSLEER. Generated by immunoSEQ multiplex PCR, the TCRdb table keeps only in-frame clones and is missing some. The top ten hold roughly 24% of the sample, which has some 22,000 clones, 84% seen once. This chain links TRBV4-3 with TRBJ1-2; D possibly corresponds to TRBD1 (5 bases). The sequence derives from a man in his sixties with colorectal cancer. Sequenced sample: PBMCs. The CDR3 spells CASSQDSGVGERGYTF. The CDR3 nucleotides are TGCGCCAGCAGCCAAGATTCGGGGGTAGGGGAAAGAGGCTACACCTTC.